Listed here are 10 T cell receptor beta chains from one sample, sequenced in a study of T cell clonotyping in hematopoietic cell transplantation. Measured with immunoSEQ multiplex PCR; TCRdb has only the in-frame clones, and not every one. The sample comprises around 15,000 clones, over 75% of which are singletons, and around 4.2% rests with the top ten. The source material was PBMCs, sampled 100 days after allogeneic stem cell transplant. Receptors were obtained from a male patient aged 60-70 years who had an allogeneic stem cell transplant from a related donor, so the T cells may come from the graft donor. Some clones in this sample may be carry-over from other donors' samples.

In this sample, this clone turned up once. V and J are TRBV11-1 and TRBJ2-1, with TRBD2 matching 9 bases. The CDR3 sequence is 15 residues long. V dropped 5 bases and J dropped 5; count of bases not matched to a gene: 7. From germline, CDR1 is SGHAT and CDR2 FQDESV (reference sequence). The CDR3 loop is CASSTGTSPNNEQFF. The CDR3, as DNA: TGTGCCAGCAGCACCGGGACTAGCCCAAACAATGAGCAGTTCTTC.

J is TRBJ2-7 and V is TRBV7-8; either TRBD1 or TRBD2 may supply D (5 bases each). This CDR3 comprises 14 residues. V lost 4 bases to trimming and J lost 3 bases, with 13 bases between them. CDR1 SGHVS and CDR2 FQNEAQ come from the germline V gene. The CDR3 loop is CASSYRRGGYEQYF. CDR3 DNA: TGTGCCAGCAGCTACCGGCGTGGGGGCTACGAGCAGTACTTC. Looking up the rest from reference TRBV7-8 and TRBJ2-7 gives the full variable domain: GAGVSQSPRYKVAKRGQDVALRCDPISGHVSLFWYQQALGQGPEFLTYFQNEAQLDKSGLPSDRFFAERPEGSVSTLKIQRTQQEDSAVYLCASSYRRGGYEQYFGPGTRLTVT.

The gene calls are TRBV9 and TRBJ2-3, with TRBD2 as a possible D gene (6 bases). The V and J ends lost 4 bases and 2 bases respectively, with 11 bases between them. This CDR3 has 14 residues. The germline V gene encodes CDR1 SGDLS and CDR2 YYNGEE. The CDR3 spells CASSTGTSTDTQYF. CDR3 DNA: TGTGCCAGCAGCACCGGGACTTCCACAGATACGCAGTATTTT. The entire variable domain, with the rest obtained from reference TRBV9 and TRBJ2-3, is as follows: DSGVTQTPKHLITATGQRVTLRCSPRSGDLSVYWYQQSLDQGLQFLIQYYNGEERAKGNILERFSAQQFPDLHSELNLSSLELGDSALYFCASSTGTSTDTQYFGPGTRLTVL.

The chain recombines TRBV7-9 with TRBJ1-1; D is uncertain. Germline V gene data show CDR1 as SEHNR and CDR2 as FQNEAQ (reference sequence). Trimming pared 5 bases from V and 3 bases from J, leaving 22 bases between. This CDR3 has 17 residues. The CDR3 nucleotides read TGTGCCAGCAGCCTAGGATACGGATCATCCCGGGACACTGAAGCTTTCTTT. Translating it yields CASSLGYGSSRDTEAFF.

CDR3 DNA sequence: TGTGCCTGGAGAACGGGGGGGGCGATCGGGGAGCTGTTTTTT. This gives the protein CAWRTGGAIGELFF. This chain connects TRBV30 to TRBJ2-2; 8 nucleotides align to TRBD2. Looked up from germline, CDR1 is GTSNPN and CDR2 is SVGIG (reference sequence). The CDR3 runs 14 residues. With 3 bases clipped from V and 7 bases from J, the junction kept 7 bases outside the gene matches.

J is TRBJ1-1 and V is TRBV19; weak D call: TRBD1 (6 bases). Germline V gene sequence: CDR1 LNHDA, CDR2 SQIVND (reference sequence). The CDR3 extends over 13 amino acids. V was pared by 10 bases and J by 5 bases, with 17 bases between. CDR3 nucleotide sequence: TGTGCCACCAGAAGGGGGGGTGGGACTGAAGCTTTCTTT. Protein: CATRRGGGTEAFF.

The chain links TRBV7-2 to TRBJ2-7; TRBD2 matches 9 bases. Trimming cost V 0 bases and J 12 bases; bases outside gene matches: 3. Germline V gives CDR1 SGHTA, CDR2 FQGNSA. The CDR3 contains 12 residues. In nucleotides, the CDR3 is TGTGCCAGCAGCTTAGCTAGCGGGGGAAGGTACTTC. It is translated as CASSLASGGRYF.

The chain uses TRBV6-5 and TRBJ2-7; a possible D gene is TRBD2 (7 bases). The CDR3 spans 16 residues. Trimming cost V 2 bases and J 0 bases, with 14 bases left between them. Germline V gene data show CDR1 as MNHEY and CDR2 as SVGAGI. The CDR3 region has the DNA TGTGCCAGCAGTTACGGCGGGGGCCGAGACTCCTACGAGCAGTACTTC. Translation gives CASSYGGGRDSYEQYF.

V gene TRBV9 combines with J gene TRBJ2-1; D is undetermined. V lost 0 bases, J lost 7 bases, and 11 bases lay in between. The CDR3 runs 14 residues. CDR1 is SGDLS and CDR2 is YYNGEE in the germline V gene. The CDR3 loop is CASSVGVLVNEQFF. DNA of the CDR3: TGTGCCAGCAGCGTAGGTGTTTTGGTTAATGAGCAGTTCTTC.

This rearrangement joins TRBV6-6 to TRBJ1-1; 9 bases are shared with TRBD1. This CDR3 region has 15 residues. The germline gives CDR1 MNHNY, CDR2 SVGAGI (reference sequence). V shed 6 bases, J shed 4 bases, and the junction held 9 bases outside the gene matches. CDR3 coding DNA: TGTGCCAGCAGCCCTCAAACAGGGGGCGGCACTGAAGCTTTCTTT. Translation: CASSPQTGGGTEAFF.